This TCR beta chain was identified during a study of shared clonotypes between healthy human individuals. The CDR3 covers 11 residues. V lost 3 bases and J 7 bases, leaving 6 bases between the germline ends. Germline V gene lookup returns CDR1 MDHEN and CDR2 SYDVKM. Produced via immunoSEQ multiplex PCR; TCRdb's table is partial and in-frame only. Of hundreds of thousands of clones listed, about 74% were seen once; the top ten hold approximately 1.6%. V and J are TRBV28 and TRBJ2-5, with D uncertain. The specimen was memory CD4+ T cells sorted from blood. Subset reported: CD45RA-negative fraction. The receptor's source is a woman in her 30s in good health. DNA of the CDR3: TGTGCCAGCAGTTTTGGGCCGACCCAGTACTTC. Its protein product is CASSFGPTQYF.